This TCR beta chain was captured in a study of blood T cell repertoires in COVID-19. CDR1 is SGHNT, CDR2 YENEEA, per germline. The CDR3 is 17 residues long. Trimming removed 6 bases from V and 9 bases from J; junction bases left unmatched: 12. Data came from immunoSEQ multiplex PCR; TCRdb stores just in-frame clones and leaves some out. The table lists about 260,000 clones, about 86% of them singletons. This receptor was identified in a man aged 25 to 40 with acute COVID-19. The sample consisted of PBMCs or T cells enriched from blood (not recorded which). The chain employs TRBV11-3 and TRBJ2-1; 15 nucleotides align to TRBD2. The CDR3 DNA reads as TGTGCCAGCAGTTCAAAGGTGGGACTAGCGGGGGGCCCTGAGCAGTTCTTC. Translating gives CASSSKVGLAGGPEQFF.